The 5 T cell receptor beta chains below come from one sample, sequenced in a study of cytomegalovirus exposure and HLA in healthy donors. The PCR employed 60 Vbeta primers together with 13 Jbeta primers. Libraries were prepared by immunoSEQ multiplex PCR; TCRdb keeps only in-frame clonotypes and omits some of them. The sample consists of about 100,000 clones, around 80% of them appearing once. Sequencing was done on a sample of PBMCs. The receptors here all came from a woman aged 55-69 years in good health and CMV-seronegative.

This clone was picked up one time. The genes are TRBV2 and TRBJ2-5; a possible D gene is TRBD1 (6 bases). V shed 2 bases and J shed 2 bases, with 12 bases lying between them. The CDR3 runs 15 residues. Germline loops: CDR1 SNHLY, CDR2 FYNNEI. The CDR3 loop reads CASSELGTKQETQYF. The CDR3 nucleotides read TGTGCCAGCAGTGAACTCGGGACAAAGCAAGAGACCCAGTACTTC. Based on the CDR3 plus reference TRBV2 and TRBJ2-5, the full variable domain is EPEVTQTPSHQVTQMGQEVILRCVPISNHLYFYWYRQILGQKVEFLVSFYNNEISEKSEIFDDQFSVERPDGSNFTLKIRSTKLEDSAMYFCASSELGTKQETQYFGPGTRLLVL.

V gene TRBV4-3 combines with J gene TRBJ1-1; maybe TRBD1 (6 bases). The CDR3 runs to 14 residues. Germline CDR1 LGHNA, CDR2 YSLEER. With 4 bases removed from V and 4 bases from J, the gap between germline ends came to 13 bases. The CDR3 DNA is TGCGCCAGCAGCCTGAGCATGGGGGCCACTGAAGCTTTCTTT. This gives the protein CASSLSMGATEAFF.

The rearrangement links TRBV7-2 to TRBJ1-3; D gene uncertain. Germline-derived CDR1 and CDR2 are SGHTA and FQGNSA. CDR3 size: 16 residues. V dropped 5 bases and J dropped 0 bases, with 14 bases sitting between them. The CDR3 sequence is CASSPSRDASGNTIYF. The DNA for the CDR3 is TGTGCCAGCAGCCCCTCGAGGGATGCCTCTGGAAACACCATATATTTT.

This clone occurred a few times. As DNA, the CDR3 is TGTGCCAGCTGGGCGGGGACAGGGCTTCAGCCCCAGCATTTT. As protein: CASWAGTGLQPQHF. The chain carries TRBV6-6 and TRBJ1-5; 9 bases line up with TRBD1. In germline, CDR1 is MNHNY, CDR2 SVGAGI (reference sequence). Trimming took 8 bases from V and 6 from J; bases not matched to a gene: 8. CDR3 size: 14 residues.

The chain uses TRBV10-3 and TRBJ2-5; 9 positions agree with TRBD2. CDR1 and CDR2 from the germline V gene are ENHRY and SYGVKD. The trim removed 0 bases at V and 2 bases at J, leaving 1 base unmatched. The CDR3 contains 15 residues. CDR3 residues: CAISESLAGQETQYF. The DNA for the CDR3 is TGTGCCATCAGTGAGTCCCTAGCGGGGCAAGAGACCCAGTACTTC.